Presented here are 29 T cell receptor beta chains from one specimen sequenced in a study of post-analysis software for immune sequencing data. Their target antigens are unknown. The study, taken as a whole, reports: Roughly 5 TRBV segments, including TRBV5-6, TRBV5-1 and TRBV20-1, were more frequent in patients than controls.

The library was made from cDNA and included unique molecular identifiers. A single record per CDR3 protein comes from TCRdb applying MiXCR to the PCR reads. The table lists around 710,000 distinct CDR3 sequences, around 45% of them singletons, with 4.9% in the top ten. The material sequenced was blood. Receptor source: a girl aged 10-17 years with multiple sclerosis.

This clonotype was seen a handful of times. The rearrangement joins TRBV3-1 to TRBJ2-7, with D maybe TRBD2 (5 bases). Germline V CDR1 and CDR2: LGHDT, YNNKEL (reference sequence). The CDR3 has 13 amino acids. V was trimmed by 5 bases and J by 4 bases, leaving 12 bases between them. The chain's CDR3 is CASSSARDYEQYF. The DNA for the CDR3 is TGTGCCAGCAGCTCCGCACGGGATTACGAGCAGTACTTC.

The V gene is TRBV10-3, the J gene TRBJ2-5; TRBD1 agrees at 9 bases. J lost 3 bases, V lost 6 bases, and 5 bases had no gene match. CDR1 is ENHRY, CDR2 SYGVKD, per germline. CDR3 length equals 14 residues. CDR3 in amino acids: CAIRSDRGKETQYF. As DNA, the CDR3 is TGTGCCATCAGGTCGGACAGGGGAAAAGAGACCCAGTACTTC.

The chain uses TRBV7-3 and TRBJ2-4; 7 bases agree with TRBD1. Near its end, the DNA agrees better with TRBJ2-7, so the J call may be wrong. Germline V CDR1 and CDR2: SGHTA, FQGTGA. The length of the CDR3 is 13 residues. The CDR3 nucleotides read TGTGCCAGCAGCCCCGGGACAGCGGCCGAGCAGTACTTC. Its translation is CASSPGTAAEQYF.

The chain employs TRBV12-3 or TRBV12-4 and TRBJ2-6; D gene uncertain. CDR3 size: 14 residues. Trimming left V 6 bases short and J 1 base short, with 7 bases between. CDR3 sequence (DNA): TGTGCCAGCAGGGGAAAGTCTGGGGCCAACGTCCTGACTTTC. Its translation is CASRGKSGANVLTF.

The chain combines TRBV5-6 with TRBJ1-1; maybe TRBD1 (5 bases). From germline, CDR1 is SGHDT and CDR2 YYEEEE. V shed 2 bases and J shed 6 bases, with 26 bases lying between them. The CDR3 runs to 18 residues. The CDR3 reads CASSFYRGRDAPASEAFF. DNA of the CDR3: TGTGCCAGCAGCTTTTACAGAGGCAGGGATGCGCCCGCGTCTGAAGCTTTCTTT.

This clonotype was detected only once. The chain couples TRBV27 to TRBJ1-1; 7 bases map to TRBD1. V gave up 4 bases and J gave up 0 bases; unmatched junction bases: 17. Germline V CDR1 and CDR2: MNHEY, SMNVEV (reference sequence). There are 19 residues in the CDR3. The CDR3 nucleotides are TGTGCCAGCAGTTCCTCTCCCCCTGACAGGGTGGTGATGAACACTGAAGCTTTCTTT. Encoded protein: CASSSSPPDRVVMNTEAFF.

This clonotype was seen only once. The chain employs TRBV20-1 and TRBJ1-2; 7 nucleotides align to TRBD1. CDR1 and CDR2 from the germline V gene are DFQATT and SNEGSKA (reference sequence). The trim removed 3 bases at V and 3 bases at J, leaving 7 bases unmatched. The CDR3 is 14 residues long. CDR3 loop: CSASGTEAYYGYTF. CDR3 in DNA: TGCAGTGCTAGCGGGACAGAAGCCTACTATGGCTACACCTTC.

This clonotype was recorded a few times. An end of the junction differs from the germline gene, which may be a read error. The chain joins TRBV7-7 to TRBJ2-1, with D possibly TRBD1 on 5 matching bases. Germline CDR1 and CDR2: SSHAT and FNYEAQ (reference sequence). The length of the CDR3 is 15 residues. The chain's CDR3 is CASSFPGIPYNEQFF. The CDR3 nucleotides are TGTGCTAGCAGCTTCCCAGGGATTCCCTACAATGAGCAGTTCTTC. Full variable domain (rest looked up from reference TRBV7-7 and TRBJ2-1): GAGVSQSPRYKVTKRGQDVTLRCDPISSHATLYWYQQALGQGPEFLTYFNYEAQPDKSGLPSDRFSAERPEGSISTLTIQRTEQRDSAMYRCASSFPGIPYNEQFFGPGTRLTVL.

The gene calls are TRBV24-1 and TRBJ1-5; TRBD1 matches 10 bases. The CDR3 consists of 13 residues. Losses at the gene ends were 9 bases for V and 9 bases for J; bases not matched to a gene: 7. Germline CDR1 reads KGHDR; CDR2 reads SFDVKD. CDR3 sequence: CATRNRDRGPQHF. The CDR3 bases are TGTGCCACCCGCAACCGGGACAGGGGGCCCCAGCATTTT.

This clonotype was detected many times. This rearrangement joins TRBV12-3 or TRBV12-4 to TRBJ2-1; D might be TRBD1 or TRBD2, each matching 5 bases. This CDR3 contains 14 residues. V lost 5 bases and J lost 4, with 12 bases in between. The CDR3 reads CASSAGTEYNEQFF. The CDR3 nucleotides read TGTGCCAGCAGTGCCGGGACGGAGTACAATGAGCAGTTCTTC.

This clonotype was counted between two and nine times. The V and J genes are TRBV6-2 or TRBV6-3 and TRBJ1-5, with TRBD1 identical over 10 bases. Germline V CDR1 and CDR2: MNHEY, SVGEGT. CDR3 length: 15 amino acids. The V segment lost 8 bases and the J segment 3 bases; nucleotides outside the gene matches: 7. Written as DNA, the CDR3 is TGTGCCAGCGGTGGGGACAGGGGACTCAATCAGCCCCAGCATTTT. Its protein product is CASGGDRGLNQPQHF.

This clonotype has only a few counts. V and J are TRBV16 and TRBJ2-5; D uncertain. The DNA end lines up better with TRBJ2-7; the J call may be wrong. The CDR3 totals 12 residues. Germline V lookup: CDR1 KGHSY, CDR2 FQNENV. The CDR3 coding sequence is TGTGCCAGCAGCCAGTCGTCGGCCGAGCAGTACTTC. It encodes CASSQSSAEQYF.

This clonotype was observed a handful of times. The chain has TRBV6-5 and TRBJ1-6; no clear D gene. The CDR3 loop spans 13 amino acids. Trimming pared 11 bases from V and 6 bases from J, leaving 14 bases between. Germline V gives CDR1 MNHEY, CDR2 SVGAGI. CDR3 in DNA: TGTGCCGTTTCCGGGAGCCCTAATTCACCCCTCCACTTT. It is translated as CAVSGSPNSPLHF.

The chain has TRBV3-1 and TRBJ2-1; 10 bases map to TRBD2. The length of the CDR3 is 15 residues. The germline V gene encodes CDR1 LGHDT and CDR2 YNNKEL (reference sequence). Trimming at V came to 3 bases and at J to 8 bases, leaving 7 bases not matched to a gene. This CDR3 is CASSHLAGEGDEQFF. CDR3 DNA: TGTGCCAGCAGCCATCTAGCGGGAGAGGGGGATGAGCAGTTCTTC.

V usage is TRBV24-1 and J usage is TRBJ2-5; maybe TRBD2 (6 bases). V was pared by 6 bases and J by 2 bases, with 12 bases between. CDR3 length: 14 amino acids. Germline V CDR1 and CDR2: KGHDR, SFDVKD. CDR3 protein: CATSSPGAQETQYF. In DNA form, the CDR3 reads TGTGCCACCAGTTCACCGGGAGCTCAAGAGACCCAGTACTTC.

The chain is built from TRBV24-1 and TRBJ1-2; D call uncertain. CDR3 length: 16 residues. With 3 bases removed from V and 5 bases from J, the gap between germline ends came to 18 bases. CDR1 and CDR2 (germline): KGHDR, SFDVKD. The CDR3 here is CATSDTPGLNHYGYTF. As DNA, the CDR3 is TGTGCCACCAGTGATACCCCGGGCCTCAACCATTATGGCTACACCTTC.

The CDR3 loop reads CASSLESYGQYF. DNA of the CDR3: TGTGCCAGCAGCTTAGAAAGTTACGGGCAGTACTTC. The chain recombines TRBV7-9 with TRBJ2-4; no reliable D call. Germline values: CDR1 SEHNR, CDR2 FQNEAQ (reference sequence). V lost 1 base to trimming and J lost 13 bases, with 11 bases between them. The CDR3 length is 12 residues. The variable domain in full, completed from reference TRBV7-9 and TRBJ2-4, reads DTGVSQNPRHKITKRGQNVTFRCDPISEHNRLYWYRQTLGQGPEFLTYFQNEAQLEKSRLLSDRFSAERPKGSFSTLEIQRTEQGDSAMYLCASSLESYGQYFGAGTRLSVL.

The rearrangement uses TRBV3-1 and TRBJ2-7, with D unresolved. Germline CDR1 is LGHDT and CDR2 is YNNKEL (reference sequence). The CDR3 extends over 14 amino acids. Trimming took 1 base from V and 3 from J, leaving 10 bases between them. CDR3 nucleotide sequence: TGTGCCAGCAGCCAAGCCGTCGATCTCTACGAGCAGTACTTC. This sequence encodes CASSQAVDLYEQYF.

Only a few counts were recorded for this clonotype. The V gene is TRBV28, the J gene TRBJ1-2; D might be TRBD1 (5 bases). V was cut by 4 bases and J by 7 bases, with 13 bases left in between. Germline V gene lookup returns CDR1 MDHEN and CDR2 SYDVKM. The CDR3 runs 13 residues. In DNA form, the CDR3 reads TGTGCCAGCAGTTATCCGGGACGATCTGGCTACACCTTC. It translates to CASSYPGRSGYTF.

Written as DNA, the CDR3 is TGCGCCAGCAGCCCCGGAGCGGCTAGCCACAATGAGCAGTTCTTC. It translates to CASSPGAASHNEQFF. The chain has TRBV4-1 and TRBJ2-1; D possibly corresponds to TRBD2 (5 bases). V gave up 4 bases and J gave up 5 bases, with 15 bases separating them. The CDR3 extends over 15 amino acids. Germline V CDR1 and CDR2: MGHRA, YSYEKL.

This clonotype was detected a few times. The V call is TRBV28, the J call TRBJ2-3; no reliable D call. Germline CDR1 MDHEN, CDR2 SYDVKM. The V end lost 4 bases, the J end lost 2 bases, and 7 bases lay between the germline ends. The CDR3 runs to 13 residues. The CDR3 region has the DNA TGTGCCAGCAGTTCCCCCGACACAGATACGCAGTATTTT. It translates to CASSSPDTDTQYF.

The sample holds a few counts of this clonotype. The V call is TRBV7-9, the J call TRBJ2-1; 10 bases map to TRBD2. CDR3 length: 15 residues. CDR1 is SEHNR, CDR2 FQNEAQ, per germline (reference sequence). V shed 6 bases, J shed 9 bases, and the junction held 11 bases outside the gene matches. In nucleotides, the CDR3 is TGTGCCAGCAGGGGTCGGCTAGCGGGAGCAGGTGAGCAGTTCTTC. Residues: CASRGRLAGAGEQFF.

The rearrangement joins TRBV4-2 to TRBJ2-1; possible D gene TRBD1, 6 bases. Germline V gives CDR1 LGHNA, CDR2 YNFKEQ. V lost 2 bases, J lost 4 bases, and 12 bases lay in between. This CDR3 region has 15 residues. The CDR3: CASSQRGTTYNEQFF. CDR3 coding DNA: TGTGCCAGCAGCCAAAGGGGGACCACTTACAATGAGCAGTTCTTC.

This clonotype was recorded a few times. This sequence joins TRBV9 and TRBJ2-7; 12 bases line up with TRBD2. Germline V gene data show CDR1 as SGDLS and CDR2 as YYNGEE. V was clipped by 0 bases and J by 5 bases; unmatched bases: 3. This CDR3 is 15 amino acids long. The CDR3 DNA reads TGTGCCAGCAGCGTAGGACTAGCGGGAGCTGACGAGCAGTACTTC. Amino acids: CASSVGLAGADEQYF.

The genes are TRBV29-1 and TRBJ2-7, with a tentative D call TRBD2 (6 bases). The CDR3 is made up of 15 amino acids. V shed 1 base and J shed 1 base, with 14 bases lying between them. Germline loops: CDR1 SQVTM, CDR2 ANQGSEA. The CDR3 coding sequence is TGCAGCGTTGAAGTCACCGGGGGTGGATCCTACGAGCAGTACTTC. Protein product: CSVEVTGGGSYEQYF.

The V gene is TRBV12-5, the J gene TRBJ2-1, with a weak D call TRBD2 (6 bases). The CDR3 is made up of 16 amino acids. V was clipped by 2 bases and J by 3 bases, with 14 bases between them. Germline V gene sequence: CDR1 LGHNT, CDR2 FRNRAP. The CDR3 nucleotides read TGTGCTAGTGGTTTGCAGGGCGGGACGCGCTACAATGAGCAGTTCTTC. Its protein is CASGLQGGTRYNEQFF. Full variable domain (rest looked up from reference TRBV12-5 and TRBJ2-1): DARVTQTPRHKVTEMGQEVTMRCQPILGHNTVFWYRQTMMQGLELLAYFRNRAPLDDSGMPKDRFSAEMPDATLATLKIQPSEPRDSAVYFCASGLQGGTRYNEQFFGPGTRLTVL.

In DNA form, the CDR3 reads TGCAGCGTATGGACCGGGACTACATTCGACACAGATACGCAGTATTTT. This gives the protein CSVWTGTTFDTDTQYF. The chain uses TRBV29-1 and TRBJ2-3, with TRBD2 identical over 7 bases. CDR3 length: 16 amino acids. The germline CDR1 and CDR2 sequences are SQVTM and ANQGSEA. Trimming at V came to 6 bases and at J to 2 bases, leaving 14 bases not matched to a gene.

V gene TRBV27 combines with J gene TRBJ2-7; no definite D call. CDR3 length: 10 residues. Germline CDR1 reads MNHEY; CDR2 reads SMNVEV (reference sequence). V dropped 8 bases and J dropped 6 bases, with 8 bases sitting between them. CDR3 sequence reads: CASGWSEQYF. CDR3 bases: TGTGCCAGCGGATGGAGCGAGCAGTACTTC.

This clonotype showed up just a few times. The chain uses TRBV6-1 and TRBJ1-5, with a tentative D call TRBD1 (5 bases). From germline, CDR1 is MNHNS and CDR2 SASEGT. The V end was cut by 5 bases, the J end by 1 base, with 21 bases between. The length of the CDR3 is 18 residues. The chain's CDR3 is CASSPPRHHEGSNQPQHF. The CDR3 bases are TGTGCCAGCAGTCCGCCACGTCATCATGAGGGGAGCAATCAGCCCCAGCATTTT.